The 5 T cell receptor beta chains listed next were all sequenced from one sample in a study of T cell clonality in common variable immunodeficiency. Notes on the study in general: Fewer deletions and N-nucleotide insertions were reportedly seen in common variable immunodeficiency TCR beta sequences.

Libraries were prepared by immunoSEQ multiplex PCR; TCRdb keeps only in-frame clonotypes and omits some of them. This sample comprises about 15,000 clones, none seen once only. No antigen has been identified for these receptors. The sequenced material came from peripheral blood mononuclear cells. Every receptor here comes from a human donor with common variable immunodeficiency.

This clone was seen many times. The sequence runs out 3 residues before the end of the CDR3; the remainder is reconstructed from the germline J gene. The genes are TRBV10-3 and TRBJ1-3, with 9 bases lining up with TRBD1. The CDR3 spans 17 residues. The germline gives CDR1 ENHRY, CDR2 SYGVKD. V was clipped by 6 bases and J by 0 bases; unmatched bases: 9. The sequenced CDR3 bases are TGTGCCATCAGCCGGGGGACAGGGCCAAACTCTGGAAACACC. It translates to CAISRGTGPNSGNT. In full, the CDR3 reads CAISRGTGPNSGNTIYF.

This clone has more than one count but fewer than ten. The read ends 3 residues early relative to the CDR3; the germline J gene fills the gap. The genes are TRBV7-2 and TRBJ1-3; possible D gene TRBD1, 5 bases. CDR1 is SGHTA, CDR2 FQGNSA, per germline. The CDR3 loop spans 14 amino acids. V dropped 5 bases and J dropped 1 base, with 9 bases sitting between them. The CDR3 sequence is CASSTQGSGNTIYF. The CDR3 bases that were read are TGTGCCAGCAGCACGCAGGGATCTGGAAACACC.

This clone showed up just a few times. The read finishes 3 residues shy of the CDR3 end, and the germline J gene is used to complete it. The chain links TRBV19 to TRBJ2-1; 9 bases match TRBD2. Germline CDR1 reads LNHDA; CDR2 reads SQIVND (reference sequence). This CDR3 has 15 amino acids. The J segment lost 4 bases and the V segment lost 1 base, leaving 2 bases of the junction unmatched. The CDR3 DNA, read in part, is TGTGCCAGTAGTATAGCGACTAGCGGTTACAATGAG. Its translation: CASSIATSGYNE. The whole CDR3 region reads CASSIATSGYNEQFF. Full variable domain (outside the CDR3, taken from reference TRBV19 and TRBJ2-1): DGGITQSPKYLFRKEGQNVTLSCEQNLNHDAMYWYRQDPGQGLRLIYYSQIVNDFQKGDIAEGYSVSREKKESFPLTVTSAQKNPTAFYLCASSIATSGYNEQFFGPGTRLTVL.

As to this clone: The read comes to an end 3 residues before the CDR3 does, leaving the germline J gene to fill in the end. The V call is TRBV6-2 or TRBV6-3, the J call TRBJ2-3, with 9 positions matching TRBD1. CDR3 length equals 14 residues. Trimming took 7 bases from V and 2 from J; bases not matched to a gene: 4. CDR1 is MNHEY and CDR2 is SVGEGT in the germline V gene. The CDR3: CASKEQGATDTQYF. The part of the CDR3 DNA that was read is TGTGCCAGCAAAGAACAGGGGGCCACAGATACG.

Points on this clone: The observed sequence ends 3 residues before the CDR3 terminus, with the missing tail filled in from the germline J gene. The V and J genes are TRBV19 and TRBJ2-7, with 13 bases aligning to TRBD2. Trimming at V came to 5 bases and at J to 2 bases, leaving 6 bases not matched to a gene. The CDR3 runs 16 residues. Per the germline V gene, CDR1 is LNHDA and CDR2 is SQIVND (reference sequence). Incomplete CDR3 DNA: TGTGCCAGTAGTGCAATGACTAGCGGGGGGACCTACGAG. Its protein product is CASSAMTSGGTYE. The entire CDR3 reads CASSAMTSGGTYEQYF.